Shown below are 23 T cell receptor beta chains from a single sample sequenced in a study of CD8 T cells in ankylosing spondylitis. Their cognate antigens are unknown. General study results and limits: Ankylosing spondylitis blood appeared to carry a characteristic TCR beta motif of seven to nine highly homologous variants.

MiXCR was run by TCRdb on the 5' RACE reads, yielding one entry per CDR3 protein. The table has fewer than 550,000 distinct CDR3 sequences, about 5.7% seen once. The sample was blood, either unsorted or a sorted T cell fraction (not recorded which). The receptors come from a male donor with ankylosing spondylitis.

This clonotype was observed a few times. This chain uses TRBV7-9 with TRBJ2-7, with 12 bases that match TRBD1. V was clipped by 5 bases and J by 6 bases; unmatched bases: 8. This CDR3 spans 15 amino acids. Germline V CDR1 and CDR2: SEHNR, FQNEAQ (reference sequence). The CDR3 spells CASSPQGTGGSEQYF. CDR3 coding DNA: TGTGCCAGCAGCCCACAGGGGACAGGGGGCTCCGAGCAGTACTTC.

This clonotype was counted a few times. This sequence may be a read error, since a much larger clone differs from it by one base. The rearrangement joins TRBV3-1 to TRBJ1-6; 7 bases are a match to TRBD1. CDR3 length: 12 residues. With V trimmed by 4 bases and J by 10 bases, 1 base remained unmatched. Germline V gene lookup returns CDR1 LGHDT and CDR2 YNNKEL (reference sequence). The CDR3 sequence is CASSRGGSPLHF. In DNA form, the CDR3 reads TGTGCCAGCAGCCGAGGGGGCTCACCCCTCCACTTT.

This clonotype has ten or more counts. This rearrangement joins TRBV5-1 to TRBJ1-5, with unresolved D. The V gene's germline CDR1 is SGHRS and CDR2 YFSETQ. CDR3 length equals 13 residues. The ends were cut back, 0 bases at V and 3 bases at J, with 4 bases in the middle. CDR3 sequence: CASSLANNQPQHF. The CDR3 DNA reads TGCGCCAGCAGCTTGGCCAACAATCAGCCCCAGCATTTT.

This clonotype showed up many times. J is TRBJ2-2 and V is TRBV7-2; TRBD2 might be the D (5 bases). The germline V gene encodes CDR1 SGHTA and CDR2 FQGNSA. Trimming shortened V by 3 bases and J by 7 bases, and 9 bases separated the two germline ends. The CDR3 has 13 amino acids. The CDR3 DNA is TGTGCCAGCAGCTTTTGGACTCACGGGGAGCTGTTTTTT. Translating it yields CASSFWTHGELFF.

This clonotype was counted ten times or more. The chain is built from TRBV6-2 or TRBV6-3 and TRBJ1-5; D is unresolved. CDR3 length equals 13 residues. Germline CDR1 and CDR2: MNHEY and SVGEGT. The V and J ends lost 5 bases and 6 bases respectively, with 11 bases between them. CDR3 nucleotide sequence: TGTGCCAGCAGTATCCGACTCGTTCAGCCCCAGCATTTT. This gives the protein CASSIRLVQPQHF.

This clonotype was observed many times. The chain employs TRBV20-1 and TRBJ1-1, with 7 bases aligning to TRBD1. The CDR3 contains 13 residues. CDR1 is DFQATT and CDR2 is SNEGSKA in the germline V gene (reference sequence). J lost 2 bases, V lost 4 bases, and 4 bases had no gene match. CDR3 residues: CSAKRGRNTEAFF. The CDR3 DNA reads TGCAGTGCTAAGAGGGGGCGTAACACTGAAGCTTTCTTT.

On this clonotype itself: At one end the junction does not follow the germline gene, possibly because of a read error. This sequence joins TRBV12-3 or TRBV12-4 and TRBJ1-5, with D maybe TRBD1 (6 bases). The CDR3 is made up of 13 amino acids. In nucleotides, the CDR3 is TGTGACAGCAGAGTACAGGGATACCAGCCCCAGCATTTT. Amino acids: CDSRVQGYQPQHF.

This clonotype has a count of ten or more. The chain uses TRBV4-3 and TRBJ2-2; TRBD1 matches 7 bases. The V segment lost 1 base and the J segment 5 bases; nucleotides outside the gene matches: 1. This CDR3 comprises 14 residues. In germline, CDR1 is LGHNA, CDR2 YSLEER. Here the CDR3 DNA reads TGCGCCAGCAGCCAAGGACAGGGAACCGGGGAGCTGTTTTTT. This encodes CASSQGQGTGELFF.

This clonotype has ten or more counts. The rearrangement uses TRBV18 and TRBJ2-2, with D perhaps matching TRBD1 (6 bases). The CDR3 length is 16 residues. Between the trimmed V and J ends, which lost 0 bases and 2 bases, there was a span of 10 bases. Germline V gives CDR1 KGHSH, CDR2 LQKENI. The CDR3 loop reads CASSPPNRANTGELFF. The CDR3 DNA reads TGTGCCAGCTCACCACCGAACAGGGCAAACACCGGGGAGCTGTTTTTT.

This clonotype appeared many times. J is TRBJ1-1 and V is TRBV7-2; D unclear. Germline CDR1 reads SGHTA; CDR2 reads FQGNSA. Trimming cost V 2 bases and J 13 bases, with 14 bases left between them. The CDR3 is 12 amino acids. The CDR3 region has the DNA TGTGCCAGCAGCTTAAGAACCTATGGAATTTTCTTT. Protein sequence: CASSLRTYGIFF. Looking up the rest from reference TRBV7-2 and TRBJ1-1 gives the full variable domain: GAGVSQSPSNKVTEKGKDVELRCDPISGHTALYWYRQSLGQGLEFLIYFQGNSAPDKSGLPSDRFSAERTGGSVSTLTIQRTQQEDSAVYLCASSLRTYGIFFGQGTRLTVV.

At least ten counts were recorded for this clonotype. DNA of the CDR3: TGCAGTGCTAGAGATCGGGCAGGGGGCTCTTACGAGCAGTACTTC. Translation gives CSARDRAGGSYEQYF. J is TRBJ2-7 and V is TRBV20-1; 8 bases map to TRBD1. The CDR3 contains 15 residues. The J segment lost 4 bases and the V segment lost 0 bases, leaving 8 bases of the junction unmatched. The germline gives CDR1 DFQATT, CDR2 SNEGSKA (reference sequence).

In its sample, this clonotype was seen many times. The CDR3 region has the DNA TGTGCCAGCAGCTTCGTCTCGGGTCGCGAGCAGTACTTC. It translates to CASSFVSGREQYF. The chain links TRBV3-1 to TRBJ2-7, with no clear D. V was cut by 5 bases and J by 6 bases, with 14 bases left in between. Germline V gene sequence: CDR1 LGHDT, CDR2 YNNKEL (reference sequence). This CDR3 has 13 amino acids.

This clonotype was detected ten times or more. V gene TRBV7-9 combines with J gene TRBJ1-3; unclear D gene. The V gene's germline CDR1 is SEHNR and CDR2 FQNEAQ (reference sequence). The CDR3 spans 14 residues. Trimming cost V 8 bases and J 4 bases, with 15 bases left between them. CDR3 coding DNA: TGTGCCAGCTGTCATACGGAGCCGGGAAACACCATATATTTT. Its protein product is CASCHTEPGNTIYF.

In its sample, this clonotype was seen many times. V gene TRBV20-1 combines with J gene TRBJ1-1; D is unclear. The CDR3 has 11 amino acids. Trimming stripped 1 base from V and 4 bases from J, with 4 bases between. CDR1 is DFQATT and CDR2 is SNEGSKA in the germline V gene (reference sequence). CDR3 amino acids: CSARGFTEAFF. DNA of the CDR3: TGCAGTGCTAGAGGATTCACTGAAGCTTTCTTT.

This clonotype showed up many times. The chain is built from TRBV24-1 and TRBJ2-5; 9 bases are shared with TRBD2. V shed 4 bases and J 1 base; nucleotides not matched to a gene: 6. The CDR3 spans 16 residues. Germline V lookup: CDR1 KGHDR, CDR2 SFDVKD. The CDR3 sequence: CATSDPSGTSQETQYF. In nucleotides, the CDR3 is TGTGCCACCAGTGACCCTAGCGGGACAAGCCAAGAGACCCAGTACTTC.

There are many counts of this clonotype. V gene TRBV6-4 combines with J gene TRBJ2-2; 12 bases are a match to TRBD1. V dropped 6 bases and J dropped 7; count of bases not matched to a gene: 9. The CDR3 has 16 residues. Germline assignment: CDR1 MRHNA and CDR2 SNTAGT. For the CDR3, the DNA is TGTGCCAGCAGCGATGGGACAGGGGGCCATGGCGGGGAGCTGTTTTTT. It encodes CASSDGTGGHGGELFF.

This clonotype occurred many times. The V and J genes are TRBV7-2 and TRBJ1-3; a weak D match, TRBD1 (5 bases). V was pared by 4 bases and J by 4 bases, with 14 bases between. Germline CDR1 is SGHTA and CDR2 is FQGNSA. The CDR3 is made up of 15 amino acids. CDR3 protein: CASSSTGTLGNTIYF. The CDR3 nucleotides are TGTGCCAGCAGCTCCACCGGGACCCTGGGAAACACCATATATTTT.

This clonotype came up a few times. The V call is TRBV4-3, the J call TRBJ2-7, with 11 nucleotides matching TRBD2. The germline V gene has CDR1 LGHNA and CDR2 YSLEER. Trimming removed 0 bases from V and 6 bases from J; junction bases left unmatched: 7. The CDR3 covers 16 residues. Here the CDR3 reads CASSQEGGLAGGEQYF. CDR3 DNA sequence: TGCGCCAGCAGCCAAGAGGGAGGGCTAGCGGGGGGCGAGCAGTACTTC.

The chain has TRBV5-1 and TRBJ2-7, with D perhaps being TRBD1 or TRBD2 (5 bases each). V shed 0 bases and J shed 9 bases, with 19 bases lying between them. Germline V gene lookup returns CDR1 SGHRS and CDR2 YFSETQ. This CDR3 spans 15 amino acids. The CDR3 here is CASSLEGRRISGQYF. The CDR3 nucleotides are TGCGCCAGCAGCTTGGAGGGACGGAGGATCTCTGGGCAGTACTTC.

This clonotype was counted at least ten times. Here the CDR3 DNA reads TGCGCCAGCAGCCAAGTAGTCAAAATCCTTGGCAATGAGCAGTTCTTC. This translates into CASSQVVKILGNEQFF. The chain uses TRBV4-3 and TRBJ2-1; D is undetermined. The CDR3 runs 16 residues. V was clipped by 1 base and J by 6 bases, with 16 bases between them. CDR1 is LGHNA and CDR2 is YSLEER in the germline V gene.

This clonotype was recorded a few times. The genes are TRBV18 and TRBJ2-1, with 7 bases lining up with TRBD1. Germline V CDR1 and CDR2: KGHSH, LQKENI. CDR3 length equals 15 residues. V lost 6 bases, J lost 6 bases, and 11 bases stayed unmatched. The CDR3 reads CASSPRTGTINEQFF. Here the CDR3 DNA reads TGTGCCAGCTCCCCCCGGACAGGTACAATCAATGAGCAGTTCTTC.

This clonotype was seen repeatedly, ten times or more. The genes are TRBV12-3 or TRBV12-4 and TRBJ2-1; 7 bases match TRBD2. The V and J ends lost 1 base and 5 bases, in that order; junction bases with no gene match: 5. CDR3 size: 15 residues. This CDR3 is CASSLGGGRDNEQFF. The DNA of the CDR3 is TGTGCCAGCAGTTTAGGGGGGGGTCGGGACAATGAGCAGTTCTTC.

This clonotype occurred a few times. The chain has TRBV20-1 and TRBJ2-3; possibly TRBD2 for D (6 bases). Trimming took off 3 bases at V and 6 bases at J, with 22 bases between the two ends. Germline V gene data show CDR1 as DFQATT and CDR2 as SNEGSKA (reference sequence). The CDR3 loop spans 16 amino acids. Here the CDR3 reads CSARRVAGTTGDTQYF. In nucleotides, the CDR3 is TGCAGTGCTAGGCGAGTTGCGGGGACCACAGGCGATACGCAGTATTTT.